The 29 T cell receptor beta chains presented below share a single source sample, sequenced in a study of T cells in Graves' hyperthyroidism and ophthalmopathy. Researchers took RNA transcripts and amplified the TCR beta CDR3 regions from them. When the TCR CDR3 underwent first-round RT-PCR, the HTBI primer set was used. TCRdb processed the multiplex PCR reads anew with MiXCR; each CDR3 protein has one entry. Of some 720,000 distinct CDR3 sequences in the sample, roughly 17% were seen once. Sequencing was done on a sample of blood. All receptors come from a man between 18 and 35 years old with Graves' hyperthyroidism.

This clonotype has ten or more counts. V and J are TRBV10-3 and TRBJ2-7; D is undetermined. Trimming took off 2 bases at V and 2 bases at J, with 10 bases between the two ends. The V gene's germline CDR1 is ENHRY and CDR2 SYGVKD. There are 14 residues in the CDR3. The chain's CDR3 is CAISEVTMAYEQYF. CDR3 nucleotides: TGTGCCATCAGTGAGGTGACCATGGCCTACGAGCAGTACTTC.

This clonotype was picked up many times. The CDR3 DNA is TGTGCCACCAGCAGGACTCCGGGACAGGGGGCGGGAGGAAACACCATATATTTT. Residues: CATSRTPGQGAGGNTIYF. The chain recombines TRBV15 with TRBJ1-3; 12 bases agree with TRBD1. Germline CDR1 and CDR2: LNHNV and YYDKDF (reference sequence). Unmatched junction bases numbered 10, after V lost 3 bases and J lost 4 bases. This CDR3 has 18 residues.

V gene TRBV15 combines with J gene TRBJ2-2; 9 bases map to TRBD1. This CDR3 is built from 14 residues. The V and J ends lost 8 bases and 6 bases, in that order; junction bases with no gene match: 7. The germline V gene has CDR1 LNHNV and CDR2 YYDKDF (reference sequence). The CDR3 sequence: CATYPGQGSGELFF. Written as DNA, the CDR3 is TGTGCCACCTATCCGGGACAGGGCTCCGGGGAGCTGTTTTTT.

The gene calls are TRBV15 and TRBJ1-1; a possible D gene is TRBD1 (6 bases). Trimming removed 5 bases at V and 1 base at J, with 14 bases between. Germline V gene lookup returns CDR1 LNHNV and CDR2 YYDKDF (reference sequence). The CDR3 covers 15 residues. The CDR3 DNA is TGTGCCACCAGCCTCCAAGGGGGGAGGAACACTGAAGCTTTCTTT. It encodes CATSLQGGRNTEAFF.

The chain joins TRBV6-1 to TRBJ1-5; D unresolved. The CDR3 contains 15 residues. V lost 4 bases, J lost 0 bases, and 10 bases lay in between. Germline loops: CDR1 MNHNS, CDR2 SASEGT. The CDR3, as DNA: TGTGCCAGCAGTGCGCGGGAGGATAGCAATCAGCCCCAGCATTTT. It codes for CASSAREDSNQPQHF.

The sample holds many counts of this clonotype. The rearrangement links TRBV20-1 to TRBJ2-5; maybe TRBD2 (7 bases). The CDR3 has 14 residues. Germline assignment: CDR1 DFQATT and CDR2 SNEGSKA (reference sequence). Trimming removed 1 base from V and 5 bases from J, with 14 bases in between. The CDR3 sequence is CSARGGGRSETQYF. In DNA form, the CDR3 reads TGCAGTGCTAGAGGCGGGGGCAGGAGTGAGACCCAGTACTTC.

The chain combines TRBV29-1 with TRBJ2-5; either TRBD1 or TRBD2 may fit D (5 bases each). In germline, CDR1 is SQVTM, CDR2 ANQGSEA. V was trimmed by 5 bases and J by 2 bases, leaving 12 bases between them. There are 13 residues in the CDR3. The CDR3 DNA reads as TGCAGCGTTCAGGGACGGCTACAAGAGACCCAGTACTTC. It specifies CSVQGRLQETQYF.

This clonotype was recorded many times. The chain recombines TRBV27 with TRBJ2-1; either TRBD1 or TRBD2 may supply D (6 bases each). The CDR3 runs to 16 residues. Germline V gene sequence: CDR1 MNHEY, CDR2 SMNVEV (reference sequence). V was cut by 5 bases and J by 2 bases, with 16 bases left in between. The CDR3 coding sequence is TGTGCCAGCAGTCCCTTAACGGGGGCCCCCTACAATGAGCAGTTCTTC. Translated, it gives CASSPLTGAPYNEQFF.

This chain links TRBV5-1 with TRBJ2-1, with a weak D call TRBD1 (6 bases). Trimming stripped 0 bases from V and 9 bases from J, with 16 bases between. The CDR3 is 15 residues long. Germline V lookup: CDR1 SGHRS, CDR2 YFSETQ. The CDR3 DNA reads TGCGCCAGCAGCTTGGCTGCGACAGGCTTGGGTGAGCAGTTCTTC. Its protein product is CASSLAATGLGEQFF.

As concerns this clonotype: Just one base apart from a much larger clone, this may be a read error. The rearrangement joins TRBV3-1 to TRBJ1-2; D call uncertain. The CDR3 covers 14 residues. Germline assignment: CDR1 LGHDT and CDR2 YNNKEL (reference sequence). The V and J ends lost 4 bases and 8 bases respectively, with 17 bases between them. The CDR3 region is CASSPSETPKGYTF. For the CDR3, the DNA is TGTGCCAGCAGCCCGTCCGAGACACCCAAAGGCTACACCTTC.

At least ten counts were recorded for this clonotype. The rearrangement joins TRBV28 to TRBJ2-1; 9 bases agree with TRBD1. This CDR3 comprises 15 residues. Germline CDR1 is MDHEN and CDR2 is SYDVKM. V was clipped by 4 bases and J by 10 bases; unmatched bases: 11. The CDR3 bases are TGTGCCAGCAGTTCCGGGGGACAGGGAGACATCGAGCAGTTCTTC. Translating gives CASSSGGQGDIEQFF.

Ten or more counts support this clonotype. The J gene is TRBJ2-7, the V gene TRBV20-1; D is undetermined. The CDR3 is made up of 10 amino acids. Germline CDR1 reads DFQATT; CDR2 reads SNEGSKA (reference sequence). The V end was cut by 1 base, the J end by 6 bases, with 4 bases between. The CDR3 here is CSARVLEQYF. CDR3 sequence (DNA): TGCAGTGCTAGAGTACTCGAGCAGTACTTC.

The chain has TRBV4-1 and TRBJ2-3; no clear D gene. Germline V gives CDR1 MGHRA, CDR2 YSYEKL. The V and J ends lost 4 bases and 1 base respectively, with 12 bases between them. The CDR3 consists of 15 residues. The CDR3: CASSPTPYRTDTQYF. CDR3 DNA: TGCGCCAGCAGCCCGACACCGTACCGCACAGATACGCAGTATTTT.

Notes on this clonotype: The junction departs from germline at one end; a sequencing error may be responsible. This chain uses TRBV7-9 with TRBJ2-1, with D perhaps TRBD2 (5 bases). Germline CDR1 SEHNR, CDR2 FQNEAQ (reference sequence). The CDR3 is 13 residues long. The CDR3 here is CAIRGPPYNERFF. The DNA of the CDR3 is TGTGCCATACGGGGTCCCCCCTACAATGAGCGGTTCTTC.

This clonotype occurred many times. This rearrangement joins TRBV6-1 to TRBJ2-5, with a tentative D call TRBD1 (6 bases). Trimming took off 10 bases at V and 0 bases at J, with 9 bases between the two ends. The CDR3 covers 12 residues. In germline, CDR1 is MNHNS, CDR2 SASEGT. CDR3 nucleotide sequence: TGTGCCACCCGGACAGACCAAGAGACCCAGTACTTC. This translates into CATRTDQETQYF.

This clonotype has at least ten counts. In DNA, the CDR3 is TGCAGTGCTACAGGACGGGGGGGCCTCTACGAGCAGTACTTC. It is translated as CSATGRGGLYEQYF. J is TRBJ2-7 and V is TRBV20-1, with 8 bases identical to TRBD2. The CDR3 sequence is 14 residues long. Germline lookup yields CDR1 DFQATT and CDR2 SNEGSKA (reference sequence). The V and J ends lost 4 bases and 3 bases, in that order; junction bases with no gene match: 8.

This clonotype occurred a few times. The DNA of the CDR3 is TGTGCCAGCAGTTTCACCCCGGGGGCGGGAGAGACCCAGTACTTC. It translates to CASSFTPGAGETQYF. The V call is TRBV12-3 or TRBV12-4, the J call TRBJ2-5; D tentatively fits TRBD1 or TRBD2 (6 bases each). V lost 3 bases and J 4 bases, leaving 15 bases between the germline ends. CDR3 length: 15 residues.

This clonotype has at least ten counts. V and J are TRBV6-1 and TRBJ1-2; D remains ambiguous. V lost 3 bases to trimming and J lost 8 bases, with 13 bases between them. The CDR3 is 13 amino acids. Germline lookup yields CDR1 MNHNS and CDR2 SASEGT. The CDR3 sequence is CASSDISSFGYTF. The CDR3 DNA is TGTGCCAGCAGTGACATCAGCAGCTTCGGCTACACCTTC.

This clonotype appeared many times. The rearrangement links TRBV12-3 or TRBV12-4 to TRBJ2-3; TRBD1 agrees at 7 bases. CDR3 length: 14 amino acids. V gave up 6 bases and J gave up 4 bases; unmatched junction bases: 7. CDR3 amino acids: CASSWIGGSDTQYF. The DNA for the CDR3 is TGTGCCAGCAGCTGGATAGGGGGCTCAGATACGCAGTATTTT.

The chain is built from TRBV9 and TRBJ2-1; possibly TRBD2 for D (5 bases). In germline, CDR1 is SGDLS, CDR2 YYNGEE. Trimming cost V 0 bases and J 3 bases, with 10 bases left between them. The CDR3 is 15 amino acids. CDR3 sequence reads: CASSVGISDYNEQFF. CDR3 in DNA: TGTGCCAGCAGCGTAGGAATTAGCGACTACAATGAGCAGTTCTTC.

This clonotype was seen ten or more times. The rearrangement uses TRBV3-1 and TRBJ2-5; D is uncertain. Germline lookup yields CDR1 LGHDT and CDR2 YNNKEL (reference sequence). There are 13 residues in the CDR3. V was trimmed by 3 bases and J by 5 bases, leaving 10 bases between them. The CDR3 region is CASSQGRSETQYF. DNA of the CDR3: TGTGCCAGCAGCCAGGGTCGAAGCGAGACCCAGTACTTC.

Note on this clonotype: Given a much more abundant clone one base away, this may be a read error. V gene TRBV28 combines with J gene TRBJ1-4, with D maybe TRBD1 (5 bases). The CDR3 is made up of 14 amino acids. The germline V gene encodes CDR1 MDHEN and CDR2 SYDVKM. The CDR3 DNA reads as TGTGCCGGCAGTTTATGGGGGAGTTGGGAAAAACTGTTTTTT. Translation: CAGSLWGSWEKLFF.

This clonotype was counted ten times or more. V usage is TRBV2 and J usage is TRBJ1-5; D is unclear. This CDR3 has 12 amino acids. Per germline, CDR1 SNHLY and CDR2 FYNNEI. The V end was cut by 3 bases, the J end by 4 bases, with 4 bases between. CDR3: CASSDGNQPQHF. In DNA, the CDR3 is TGTGCCAGCAGTGACGGTAATCAGCCCCAGCATTTT.

This sequence joins TRBV4-1 and TRBJ2-3; possible D gene TRBD2, 5 bases. The CDR3 contains 13 residues. Germline V gene data show CDR1 as MGHRA and CDR2 as YSYEKL. V gave up 5 bases and J gave up 9 bases, with 15 bases separating them. The CDR3 DNA is TGCGCCAGCAGCTCCCGTAACCGGGAAACGCAGTATTTT. Its translation: CASSSRNRETQYF.

This clonotype has a count of ten or more. This sequence joins TRBV7-9 and TRBJ2-1; 13 bases align to TRBD2. The germline V gene encodes CDR1 SEHNR and CDR2 FQNEAQ (reference sequence). CDR3 length: 16 amino acids. After removal of 0 bases from V and 8 bases from J, the junction contained 4 bases not matched to a gene. In DNA, the CDR3 is TGTGCCAGCAGCTTAGCACTAGCGGGAGGGCCGGATGAGCAGTTCTTC. Its protein product is CASSLALAGGPDEQFF.

This clonotype came up many times. J is TRBJ2-3 and V is TRBV28; 7 bases match TRBD2. The V gene's germline CDR1 is MDHEN and CDR2 SYDVKM. J was trimmed by 5 bases and V by 5 bases; bases with no gene match: 10. This CDR3 has 15 residues. CDR3 nucleotide sequence: TGTGCCAGCAGTAAAGGGCGGGAGCGGAAAGATACGCAGTATTTT. Amino acids: CASSKGRERKDTQYF.

This clonotype was seen ten or more times. The chain combines TRBV29-1 with TRBJ2-1; TRBD2 matches at 8 bases. CDR3 size: 14 residues. V shed 1 base and J 6 bases; nucleotides not matched to a gene: 5. Germline assignment: CDR1 SQVTM and CDR2 ANQGSEA. The CDR3 is CSVEGGSGANEQFF. The DNA for the CDR3 is TGCAGCGTTGAAGGGGGTAGCGGGGCCAATGAGCAGTTCTTC.

This clonotype was picked up many times. The chain employs TRBV19 and TRBJ2-7; 9 positions agree with TRBD1. Per germline, CDR1 LNHDA and CDR2 SQIVND (reference sequence). V shed 3 bases, J shed 2 bases, and the junction held 2 bases outside the gene matches. The CDR3 spans 14 residues. CDR3 nucleotide sequence: TGTGCCAGTAGTATTGGGACAGGGACCTACGAGCAGTACTTC. Translation: CASSIGTGTYEQYF.

This chain uses TRBV7-2 with TRBJ1-6; D not resolved. V lost 5 bases and J 0 bases, leaving 11 bases between the germline ends. The CDR3 length is 16 residues. Germline CDR1 reads SGHTA; CDR2 reads FQGNSA. The CDR3 is CASSPRVRSYNSPLHF. The DNA of the CDR3 is TGTGCCAGCAGCCCCCGCGTGCGCTCCTATAATTCACCCCTCCACTTT.